The next 21 T cell receptor beta chains were all read from a single sample in a study of OX40 agonist ivuxolimab in advanced cancers. The protocol was immunoSEQ multiplex PCR, while the TCRdb copy is restricted to in-frame clones and leaves out a portion. Seen here are around 74,000 clones, 80% to 95% observed once, and the top ten hold approximately 0.5%. This specimen was CD4+ or CD8+ T cells sorted from blood, taken in a trial of the OX40 agonist ivuxolimab. All receptors derive from an adult with an advanced solid tumor such as melanoma, head and neck, liver or kidney cancer.

This sequence joins TRBV4-1 and TRBJ2-7, with D uncertain. V lost 3 bases to trimming and J lost 1 base, with 13 bases between them. The V gene's germline CDR1 is MGHRA and CDR2 YSYEKL. The CDR3 has 15 residues. CDR3 DNA sequence: TGCGCCAGCAGCCACGTCCAAGGGATATCCTACGAGCAGTACTTC. Its protein is CASSHVQGISYEQYF.

The rearrangement uses TRBV6-5 and TRBJ2-2; 8 bases fit TRBD1. After removal of 8 bases from V and 7 bases from J, the junction contained 12 bases not matched to a gene. Germline V CDR1 and CDR2: MNHEY, SVGAGI. The CDR3 totals 15 residues. CDR3 bases: TGTGCCAGCGTTCGTTTCAGGGGGCAAGGCGGGGAGCTGTTTTTT. It yields the protein CASVRFRGQGGELFF.

The gene calls are TRBV15 and TRBJ2-7; maybe TRBD1 (6 bases). Trimming took off 1 base at V and 6 bases at J, with 10 bases between the two ends. Germline V gene data show CDR1 as LNHNV and CDR2 as YYDKDF (reference sequence). CDR3 length equals 13 residues. The CDR3 region has the DNA TGTGCCACCAGCAGAGGGATCAGGGGCGAGCAGTACTTC. Protein sequence: CATSRGIRGEQYF.

The chain carries TRBV25-1 and TRBJ1-2, with D perhaps TRBD1 (6 bases). The V and J ends lost 4 bases and 1 base respectively, with 10 bases between them. Per the germline V gene, CDR1 is MGHDK and CDR2 is SYGVNS. The CDR3 extends over 14 amino acids. This CDR3 is CASSVTGYNYGYTF. CDR3 sequence (DNA): TGTGCCAGCAGTGTGACAGGCTATAACTATGGCTACACCTTC.

The CDR3 nucleotides are TGTGCCAGCAGCTCGAACAGGGAGAGCACTGAAGCTTTCTTT. As protein: CASSSNRESTEAFF. The J gene is TRBJ1-1, the V gene TRBV7-3, with TRBD1 as a possible D gene (6 bases). Trimming took 4 bases from V and 4 from J, leaving 13 bases between them. The germline V gene has CDR1 SGHTA and CDR2 FQGTGA. This CDR3 is built from 14 residues.

J is TRBJ2-1 and V is TRBV30; TRBD2 agrees at 10 bases. Germline V gives CDR1 GTSNPN, CDR2 SVGIG (reference sequence). V shed 2 bases and J 6 bases; nucleotides not matched to a gene: 16. The CDR3 has 18 residues. In DNA, the CDR3 is TGTGCCTGGAGTCCAGCGGGAGGGCCGAGTTTGATTCGCAATGAGCAGTTCTTC. Its translation is CAWSPAGGPSLIRNEQFF.

The CDR3 DNA reads as TGTGCCTGGATCCGCCAAGGACAGGGCGCTTTCTTT. It specifies CAWIRQGQGAFF. The chain carries TRBV30 and TRBJ1-1; 8 nucleotides align to TRBD1. Germline V gene data show CDR1 as GTSNPN and CDR2 as SVGIG (reference sequence). The CDR3 length is 12 residues. V was clipped by 4 bases and J by 11 bases; unmatched bases: 9.

The CDR3 DNA sequence: TGTGCCAGTAGTATAGATCGGAGGGGGCGTACGGAGCAGTACTTC. This sequence encodes CASSIDRRGRTEQYF. The chain employs TRBV19 and TRBJ2-7, with a weak D call TRBD1 (7 bases). Trimming removed 0 bases from V and 7 bases from J, with 16 bases in between. Germline CDR1 and CDR2: LNHDA and SQIVND (reference sequence). The CDR3 runs to 15 residues.

The chain uses TRBV10-3 and TRBJ2-1; a possible D gene is TRBD2 (6 bases). V was cut by 0 bases and J by 12 bases, with 9 bases left in between. The germline V gene has CDR1 ENHRY and CDR2 SYGVKD. The CDR3 is 12 residues long. The CDR3 sequence is CAISESRLVQFF. The CDR3, as DNA: TGTGCCATCAGTGAGTCTCGACTAGTGCAGTTCTTC.

This sequence joins TRBV30 and TRBJ2-5; TRBD2 matches at 9 bases. The CDR3 has 15 amino acids. After removal of 0 bases from V and 4 bases from J, the junction contained 6 bases not matched to a gene. Germline-derived CDR1 and CDR2 are GTSNPN and SVGIG (reference sequence). The CDR3 sequence is CAWSVRLAGAETQYF. In nucleotides, the CDR3 is TGTGCCTGGAGTGTACGTTTAGCGGGAGCAGAGACCCAGTACTTC.

V gene TRBV7-9 combines with J gene TRBJ2-5, with 8 bases that match TRBD1. The germline V gene has CDR1 SEHNR and CDR2 FQNEAQ (reference sequence). V was pared by 1 base and J by 2 bases, with 9 bases of the junction left unmatched. The CDR3 runs to 17 residues. The CDR3 here is CASSLGRTTGGQETQYF. DNA of the CDR3: TGTGCCAGCAGCTTAGGAAGAACAACAGGGGGTCAAGAGACCCAGTACTTC.

The CDR3 loop reads CASSQSRTSLEQYF. CDR3 nucleotides: TGCGCCAGCAGTCAATCGAGGACTAGCCTCGAGCAGTACTTC. The J gene is TRBJ2-7, the V gene TRBV23-1, with 8 bases identical to TRBD2. TRBV23-1 carries the ORF label, with uncertain function. CDR3 length equals 14 residues. The trim removed 0 bases at V and 6 bases at J, leaving 4 bases unmatched.

The chain joins TRBV4-1 to TRBJ2-7, with D unclear. This CDR3 comprises 13 residues. V lost 7 bases, J lost 5 bases, and 15 bases lay in between. From germline, CDR1 is MGHRA and CDR2 YSYEKL. Written as DNA, the CDR3 is TGCGCCAGCAAAGGAACCAGAGGAAACGAGCAGTACTTC. This translates into CASKGTRGNEQYF.

V usage is TRBV13 and J usage is TRBJ1-4; possibly TRBD1 for D (5 bases). This CDR3 is 19 amino acids long. Trimming shortened V by 5 bases and J by 4 bases, and 26 bases separated the two germline ends. Germline lookup yields CDR1 PRHDT and CDR2 FYEKMQ (reference sequence). The CDR3 loop reads CASSPTYLGRGDFNEKLFF. The CDR3 DNA follows: TGTGCCAGCAGCCCCACCTATCTCGGGCGGGGGGACTTTAATGAAAAACTGTTTTTT. Full variable domain (remainder filled in from reference TRBV13 and TRBJ1-4): AAGVIQSPRHLIKEKRETATLKCYPIPRHDTVYWYQQGPGQDPQFLISFYEKMQSDKGSIPDRFSAQQFSDYHSELNMSSLELGDSALYFCASSPTYLGRGDFNEKLFFGSGTQLSVL.

V usage is TRBV7-6 and J usage is TRBJ1-3, with 8 bases fitting TRBD1. Trimming removed 1 base from V and 5 bases from J; junction bases left unmatched: 4. Germline CDR1 SGHVS, CDR2 FNYEAQ. The CDR3 extends over 15 amino acids. In DNA form, the CDR3 reads TGTGCCAGCAGCTTAGAGACAGGGGATAGAAACACCATATATTTT. Protein: CASSLETGDRNTIYF.

This chain connects TRBV5-1 to TRBJ2-1; 9 bases align to TRBD2. Germline V lookup: CDR1 SGHRS, CDR2 YFSETQ. The CDR3 is 15 amino acids. Trimming removed 5 bases from V and 2 bases from J; junction bases left unmatched: 5. This chain's CDR3 is CASSSAGGTYNEQFF. The CDR3 DNA sequence: TGCGCCAGCAGTTCAGCGGGAGGCACCTACAATGAGCAGTTCTTC.

The rearrangement uses TRBV7-3 and TRBJ2-5; D gene ambiguous. The CDR3 is 15 amino acids. In germline, CDR1 is SGHTA, CDR2 FQGTGA. V was clipped by 4 bases and J by 0 bases, with 12 bases between them. For the CDR3, the DNA is TGTGCCAGCAGCTCTGGGATCACCAACCAAGAGACCCAGTACTTC. Its translation is CASSSGITNQETQYF.

This chain connects TRBV5-1 to TRBJ2-7, with TRBD1 matching over 9 bases. Unmatched junction bases numbered 5, after V lost 3 bases and J lost 1 base. CDR1 SGHRS and CDR2 YFSETQ come from the germline V gene. CDR3 length equals 15 residues. CDR3 nucleotide sequence: TGCGCCAGCAGCTCGGGACAGGGATCATCCTACGAGCAGTACTTC. Its translation: CASSSGQGSSYEQYF.

This clone was recorded only once. The V gene is TRBV7-6, the J gene TRBJ2-1, with D tentatively TRBD1 (6 bases). CDR3 length equals 15 residues. Germline CDR1 reads SGHVS; CDR2 reads FNYEAQ. The V gene lost 5 bases and the J gene lost 8 bases, with 19 bases spanning the gap. CDR3 sequence (DNA): TGTGCCAGCAGCCAAAGTAGGGGGATCGGAGATGAGCAGTTCTTC. Its protein product is CASSQSRGIGDEQFF.

V and J are TRBV4-1 and TRBJ2-1; D not resolved. Trimming removed 0 bases from V and 10 bases from J, with 10 bases in between. The length of the CDR3 is 13 residues. Germline CDR1 MGHRA, CDR2 YSYEKL. The CDR3 sequence is CASSQDPATEQFF. The CDR3 DNA reads TGCGCCAGCAGCCAAGACCCCGCCACGGAGCAGTTCTTC.

Notes on this clone: Compared with germline, one end of the junction differs, possibly owing to a read error. The gene calls are TRBV5-1 and TRBJ1-2; D is unresolved. This CDR3 has 13 amino acids. Per the germline V gene, CDR1 is SGHRS and CDR2 is YFSETQ. In DNA, the CDR3 is TGCGCCGGCAGCTTGACGACTAACTATGGCTACACCTTC. It translates to CAGSLTTNYGYTF.